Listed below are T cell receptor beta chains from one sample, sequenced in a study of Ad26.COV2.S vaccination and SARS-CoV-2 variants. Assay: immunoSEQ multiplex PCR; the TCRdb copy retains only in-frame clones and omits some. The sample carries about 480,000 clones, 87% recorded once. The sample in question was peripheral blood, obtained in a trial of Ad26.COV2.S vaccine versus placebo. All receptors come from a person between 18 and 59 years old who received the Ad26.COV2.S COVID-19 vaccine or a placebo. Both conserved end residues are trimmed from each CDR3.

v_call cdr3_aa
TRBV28 ASSLYQRGYT
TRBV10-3 AISESTGIYGYT
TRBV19 ASSLAGRREQF
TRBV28 ASSSTQIYGYT
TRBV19 ASSLERSNTHT
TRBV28 ASSLTRGQPQH
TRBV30 AWSQRVQETQY
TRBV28 ASKSRFGGYT
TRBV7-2 ASSFGQGYFNQPQH
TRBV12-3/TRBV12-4 ASSWTEGQPQH
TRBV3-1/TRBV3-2 ASRGTTNTGELF
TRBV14 ASSQDWAGSEQY
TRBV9 ASSVEGTGSETQY
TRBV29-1 SVESDNYGYT
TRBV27 ASSSLGALNGYT
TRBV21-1 ASSTKDRGGGSTEAF
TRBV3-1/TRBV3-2 ASTETGGGNEQF
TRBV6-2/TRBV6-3 ASSYPTGGVNTEAF
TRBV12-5 ASGLGRTSTDTQY
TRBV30 AWSVGMNTGELF
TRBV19 ASSIAPAGGYEQF
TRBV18 ASSPPLLAARDNEQF
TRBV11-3 ASSEQGSDEQF
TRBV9 ASSGSGLKETQY